This TCR beta chain originates from a study of cytomegalovirus exposure and HLA in healthy donors. As for the study in general: Early release data held approximately 81 million unique TCRs from HLA-typed donors. Study-wide results and limits: Accurate predictions that matched the HLA-A and HLA-B alleles of most subjects were reportedly made from TCR beta sequences. A later analysis linked about 17,000 TCR beta sequences to HLA alleles at 0.05 false discovery rate.

The PCR made use of 60 Vbeta and 13 Jbeta primers. The data were produced by immunoSEQ multiplex PCR, yet TCRdb's version contains in-frame clones alone and is incomplete. Here the sample spans 150,000 to 200,000 clones, approximately 75% being singletons. The CDR3 runs 13 residues. Germline lookup yields CDR1 SGHVS and CDR2 FQNEAQ. Between the trimmed V and J ends, which lost 3 bases and 8 bases, there was a span of 11 bases. Comment on this clone: Its antigen is not identified.

The specimen sequenced was PBMCs. This chain uses TRBV7-8 with TRBJ2-1, with D perhaps matching TRBD1 (6 bases). This sequence originates from a woman in her late teens or twenties in good health and CMV-seronegative. Here the CDR3 reads CASSFVQGYEQFF. In DNA form, the CDR3 reads TGTGCCAGCAGCTTTGTACAGGGCTATGAGCAGTTCTTC.